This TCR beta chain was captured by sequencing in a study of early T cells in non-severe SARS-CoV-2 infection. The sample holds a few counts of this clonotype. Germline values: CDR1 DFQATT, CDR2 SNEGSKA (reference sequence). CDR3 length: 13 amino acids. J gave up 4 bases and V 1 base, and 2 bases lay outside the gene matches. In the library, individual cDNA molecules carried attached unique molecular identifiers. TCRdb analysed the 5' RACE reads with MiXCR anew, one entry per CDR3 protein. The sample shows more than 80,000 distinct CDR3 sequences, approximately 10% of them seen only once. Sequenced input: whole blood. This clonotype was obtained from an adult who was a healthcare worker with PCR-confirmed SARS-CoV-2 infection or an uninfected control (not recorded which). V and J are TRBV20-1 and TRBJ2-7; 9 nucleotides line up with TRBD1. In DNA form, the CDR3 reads TGCAGTGCTAGAGGGGGGACAGGGTACGAGCAGTACTTC. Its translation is CSARGGTGYEQYF.